This T cell receptor (beta chain) was recorded in a study of CD8+ T cells in alopecia areata. Broader study findings: Tofacitinib significantly reduced both scalp clonality and expanded CD8+ clones among the top 100. Unlike in mice, where it was clearer, TCR sharing across patients was less clear, possibly HLA-related. More clonal than normal scalp was lesional scalp, particularly alopecia totalis/universalis. Scalp specimens additionally yield sequences from normal skin's resident alphabeta T cells.

Following extraction, RNA underwent reverse transcription to cDNA, which served as the sequencing template. Clones were sequenced by immunoSEQ multiplex PCR, and TCRdb holds only the in-frame ones, with some missing. The sample has 150,000 to 200,000 clones; more than 50% are singletons. CDR1 LNHNV and CDR2 YYDKDF come from the germline V gene (reference sequence). The CDR3 sequence is 15 residues long. V was pared by 1 base and J by 2 bases, with 10 bases between. The treatment here: oral pan-JAK inhibitor, 5-10 mg twice daily. Regarding this clone: Its cognate antigen is unknown.

This sequence was found in a human donor with alopecia areata. The starting material was CD4+ T cells sorted from blood, obtained at week 24, from a patient treated with tofacitinib. The chain is built from TRBV15 and TRBJ2-3; D is perhaps TRBD2 (6 bases). The CDR3 DNA follows: TGTGCCACCAGCAGAGGTAGCGGTGACACAGATACGCAGTATTTT. This sequence encodes CATSRGSGDTDTQYF.